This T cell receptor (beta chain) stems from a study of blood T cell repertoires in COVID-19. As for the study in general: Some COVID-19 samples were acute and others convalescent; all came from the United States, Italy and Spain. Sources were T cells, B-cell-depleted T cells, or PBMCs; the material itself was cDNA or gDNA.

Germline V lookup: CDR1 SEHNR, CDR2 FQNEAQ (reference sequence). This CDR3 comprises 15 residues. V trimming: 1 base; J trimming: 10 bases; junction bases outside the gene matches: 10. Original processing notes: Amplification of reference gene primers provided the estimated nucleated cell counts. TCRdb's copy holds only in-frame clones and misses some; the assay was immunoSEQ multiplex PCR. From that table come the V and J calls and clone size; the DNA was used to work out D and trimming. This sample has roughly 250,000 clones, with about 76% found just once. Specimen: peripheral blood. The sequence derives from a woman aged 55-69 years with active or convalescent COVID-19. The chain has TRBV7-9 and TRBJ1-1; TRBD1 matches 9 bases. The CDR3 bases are TGTGCCAGCAGCTTAGACATTTCCGGGACAGGGAGAGCTTTCTTT. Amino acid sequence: CASSLDISGTGRAFF.